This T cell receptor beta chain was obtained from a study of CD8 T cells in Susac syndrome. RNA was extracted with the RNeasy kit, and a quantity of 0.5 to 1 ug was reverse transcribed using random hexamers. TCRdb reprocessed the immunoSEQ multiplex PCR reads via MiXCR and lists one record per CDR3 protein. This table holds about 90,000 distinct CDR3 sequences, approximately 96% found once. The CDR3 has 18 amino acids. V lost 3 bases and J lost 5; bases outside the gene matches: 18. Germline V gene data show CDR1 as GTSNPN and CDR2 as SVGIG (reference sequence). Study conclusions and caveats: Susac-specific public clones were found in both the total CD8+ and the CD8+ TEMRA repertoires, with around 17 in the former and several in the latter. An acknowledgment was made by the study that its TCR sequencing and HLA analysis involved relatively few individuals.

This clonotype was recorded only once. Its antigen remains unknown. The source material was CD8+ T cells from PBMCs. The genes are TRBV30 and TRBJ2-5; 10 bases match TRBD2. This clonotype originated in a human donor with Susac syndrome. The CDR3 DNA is TGTGCCTGGAGCCGTGGGGGTAGCGGGGGGCAAAGGCTGGAGACCCAGTACTTC. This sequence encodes CAWSRGGSGGQRLETQYF.